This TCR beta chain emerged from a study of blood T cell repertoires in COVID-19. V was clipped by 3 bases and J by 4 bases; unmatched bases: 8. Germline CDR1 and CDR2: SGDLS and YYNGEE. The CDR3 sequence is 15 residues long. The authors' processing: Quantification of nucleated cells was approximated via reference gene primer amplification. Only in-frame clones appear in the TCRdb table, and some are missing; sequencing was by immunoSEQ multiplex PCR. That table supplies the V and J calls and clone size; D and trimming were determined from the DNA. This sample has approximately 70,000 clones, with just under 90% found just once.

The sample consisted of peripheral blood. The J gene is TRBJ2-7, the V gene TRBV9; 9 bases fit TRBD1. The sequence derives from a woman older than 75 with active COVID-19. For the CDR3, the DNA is TGTGCCAGCAGCGCCCGACCGGGACAGGGTTACGAGCAGTACTTC. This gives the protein CASSARPGQGYEQYF. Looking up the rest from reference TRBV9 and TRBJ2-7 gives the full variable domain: DSGVTQTPKHLITATGQRVTLRCSPRSGDLSVYWYQQSLDQGLQFLIQYYNGEERAKGNILERFSAQQFPDLHSELNLSSLELGDSALYFCASSARPGQGYEQYFGPGTRLTVT.